These 10 T cell receptor beta chains came from one sample sequenced in a study of blood T cell repertoires in COVID-19. Profiled with immunoSEQ multiplex PCR; TCRdb holds only in-frame clones, not every one. The table includes about 200,000 clones, 80% to 90% detected once. The sample was peripheral blood. These receptors all come from a woman aged 80 or older with acute or convalescent COVID-19.

J is TRBJ1-2 and V is TRBV7-9; D is undetermined. Germline-derived CDR1 and CDR2 are SEHNR and FQNEAQ (reference sequence). V was clipped by 1 base and J by 3 bases, with 6 bases between them. The CDR3 length is 13 residues. In DNA, the CDR3 is TGTGCCAGCAGCTTAGGACGGGACTATGGCTACACCTTC. It specifies CASSLGRDYGYTF.

The chain recombines TRBV6-5 with TRBJ1-2; 12 positions match TRBD1. V shed 6 bases and J 8 bases; nucleotides not matched to a gene: 4. This CDR3 is built from 13 residues. Germline CDR1 MNHEY, CDR2 SVGAGI. The CDR3 DNA sequence: TGTGCCAGCAGCCGGGACAGGGGGCTGGGCTACACCTTC. Encoded protein: CASSRDRGLGYTF.

V and J are TRBV12-3 or TRBV12-4 and TRBJ1-5; unclear D gene. The V end was cut by 7 bases, the J end by 11 bases, with 15 bases between. The CDR3 spans 12 residues. CDR3 sequence reads: CASNFGPSAQHF. CDR3 sequence (DNA): TGTGCCAGCAATTTTGGGCCATCGGCCCAGCATTTT.

The chain uses TRBV7-9 and TRBJ1-5; tentative D call: TRBD1 (5 bases). Trimming shortened V by 5 bases and J by 7 bases, and 21 bases separated the two germline ends. CDR1 SEHNR and CDR2 FQNEAQ come from the germline V gene (reference sequence). The CDR3 is 16 amino acids. CDR3 DNA: TGTGCCAGCAGCCCCGGGGTCGGGGGTTGGGGACAGCCCCAGCATTTT. It specifies CASSPGVGGWGQPQHF. Using reference TRBV7-9 and TRBJ1-5 for the parts outside the CDR3, the full variable domain is DTGVSQNPRHKITKRGQNVTFRCDPISEHNRLYWYRQTLGQGPEFLTYFQNEAQLEKSRLLSDRFSAERPKGSFSTLEIQRTEQGDSAMYLCASSPGVGGWGQPQHFGDGTRLSIL.

The chain combines TRBV7-2 with TRBJ2-2; 8 bases fit TRBD2. There are 16 residues in the CDR3. Germline V gene data show CDR1 as SGHTA and CDR2 as FQGNSA. V dropped 7 bases and J dropped 1; count of bases not matched to a gene: 8. CDR3 residues: CASTLGLAGNTGELFF. CDR3 bases: TGTGCCAGCACCCTAGGGCTAGCGGGGAACACCGGGGAGCTGTTTTTT.

The rearrangement uses TRBV5-6 and TRBJ2-5, with TRBD2 matching over 9 bases. Germline V gene lookup returns CDR1 SGHDT and CDR2 YYEEEE. This CDR3 contains 14 residues. The V gene end was trimmed by 7 bases and the J gene end by 4 bases; junction bases not matched to a gene: 8. The CDR3 DNA is TGTGCCAGCTCCAATAGCGGGAGTAGAGAGACCCAGTACTTC. It codes for CASSNSGSRETQYF.

CDR3 DNA: TGTGCCAGTAGCCAGGGGGCCCCTCAACTGTTTTTT. It encodes CASSQGAPQLFF. The J gene is TRBJ1-4, the V gene TRBV19; TRBD1 aligns across 8 bases. V lost 6 bases and J lost 12; bases outside the gene matches: 6. The CDR3 spans 12 residues. CDR1 is LNHDA, CDR2 SQIVND, per germline (reference sequence).

This clone has a single count. The rearrangement uses TRBV7-9 and TRBJ2-2; D is possibly TRBD2 (6 bases). The germline V gene encodes CDR1 SEHNR and CDR2 FQNEAQ (reference sequence). The CDR3 runs 16 residues. V lost 5 bases and J lost 5, with 18 bases in between. The CDR3 spells CASSPTSGDLTGELFF. The CDR3 nucleotides read TGTGCCAGCAGCCCTACGTCGGGAGACCTGACCGGGGAGCTGTTTTTT.

This clone appeared a single time. The chain carries TRBV29-1 and TRBJ1-2; a possible D gene is TRBD1 (6 bases). Germline V lookup: CDR1 SQVTM, CDR2 ANQGSEA. Trimming removed 1 base from V and 7 bases from J, with 13 bases in between. The length of the CDR3 is 13 residues. As DNA, the CDR3 is TGCAGCGTTGAAGTCACCTACAGGGTTGGCTACACCTTC. Translated: CSVEVTYRVGYTF.

The V gene is TRBV7-9, the J gene TRBJ2-2; TRBD1 might be the D (6 bases). Germline CDR1 and CDR2: SEHNR and FQNEAQ (reference sequence). Trimming stripped 5 bases from V and 2 bases from J, with 12 bases between. This CDR3 has 15 residues. In nucleotides, the CDR3 is TGTGCCAGCAGCCCCCAGGGGTCTAACACCGGGGAGCTGTTTTTT. Translation gives CASSPQGSNTGELFF.